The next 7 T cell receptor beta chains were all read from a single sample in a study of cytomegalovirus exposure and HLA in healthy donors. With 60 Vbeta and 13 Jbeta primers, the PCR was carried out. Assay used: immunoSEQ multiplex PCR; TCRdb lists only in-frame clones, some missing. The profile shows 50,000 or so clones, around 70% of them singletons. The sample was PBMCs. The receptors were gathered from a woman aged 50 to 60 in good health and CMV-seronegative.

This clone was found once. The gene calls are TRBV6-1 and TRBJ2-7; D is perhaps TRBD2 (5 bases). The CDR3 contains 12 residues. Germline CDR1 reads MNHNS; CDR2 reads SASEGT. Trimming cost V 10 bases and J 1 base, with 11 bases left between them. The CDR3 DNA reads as TGTGCCACCAACGGGGAATCCTACGAGCAGTACTTC. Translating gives CATNGESYEQYF.

For the CDR3, the DNA is TGTGCCAGCAGCTGGCGACTAGCGGGTCACGGACCCTTCTACGAGCAGTACTTC. Protein: CASSWRLAGHGPFYEQYF. J is TRBJ2-7 and V is TRBV27, with 10 bases matching TRBD2. The CDR3 consists of 18 residues. The V and J ends lost 6 bases and 3 bases, in that order; junction bases with no gene match: 17. Germline values: CDR1 MNHEY, CDR2 SMNVEV (reference sequence).

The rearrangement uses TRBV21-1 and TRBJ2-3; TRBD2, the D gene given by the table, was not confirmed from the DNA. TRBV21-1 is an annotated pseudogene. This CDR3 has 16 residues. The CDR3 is CASSPRTSGSTDTQYF. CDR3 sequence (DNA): TGTGCCAGCAGCCCTCGGACTAGCGGTAGCACAGATACGCAGTATTTT.

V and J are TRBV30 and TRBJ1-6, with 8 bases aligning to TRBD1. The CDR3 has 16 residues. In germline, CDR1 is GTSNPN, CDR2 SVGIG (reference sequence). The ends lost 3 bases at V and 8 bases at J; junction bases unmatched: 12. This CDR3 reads CAWRVARQGRHSPLHF. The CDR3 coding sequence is TGTGCCTGGAGAGTGGCGCGACAGGGGAGGCATTCACCCCTCCACTTT.

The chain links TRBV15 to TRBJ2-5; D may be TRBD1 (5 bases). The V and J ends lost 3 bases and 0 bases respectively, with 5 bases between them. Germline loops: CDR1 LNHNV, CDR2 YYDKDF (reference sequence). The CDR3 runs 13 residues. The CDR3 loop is CATSRGHQETQYF. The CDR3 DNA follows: TGTGCCACCAGCAGGGGGCACCAAGAGACCCAGTACTTC.

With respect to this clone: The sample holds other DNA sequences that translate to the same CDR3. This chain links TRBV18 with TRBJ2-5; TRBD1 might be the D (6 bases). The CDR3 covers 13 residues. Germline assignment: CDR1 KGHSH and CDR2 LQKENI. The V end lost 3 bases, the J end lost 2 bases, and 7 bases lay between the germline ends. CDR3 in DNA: TGTGCCAGCTCACCGGGACAACAAGAGACCCAGTACTTC. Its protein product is CASSPGQQETQYF.

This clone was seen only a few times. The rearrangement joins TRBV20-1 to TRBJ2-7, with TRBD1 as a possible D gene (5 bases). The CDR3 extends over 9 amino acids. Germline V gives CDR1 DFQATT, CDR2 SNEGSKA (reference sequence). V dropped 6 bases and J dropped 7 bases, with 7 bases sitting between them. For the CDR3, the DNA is TGCAGTGCGGGGCGAGAGCAGTACTTC. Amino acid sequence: CSAGREQYF.